This entry features one T cell receptor (beta chain) sequence. TCRdb's copy holds only in-frame clones and misses some; the assay was immunoSEQ multiplex PCR. The sample has under 850,000 clones; approximately 87% are singletons. The record originates from a study of shared T cell receptors in the human thymus. V gave up 3 bases and J gave up 2 bases, with 13 bases separating them. The CDR3 has 16 amino acids. CDR1 MGHDK and CDR2 SYGVNS come from the germline V gene. The same specimen was also included in a second study, on human thymus T cells. Per that paper: Thymic as well as blood repertoires seemed to favor certain V and J genes unevenly.

Source material: thymocytes. The clonotype originates from a boy younger than two with a congenital heart defect. This chain connects TRBV25-1 to TRBJ2-2; D is perhaps TRBD1 (5 bases). CDR3 DNA: TGTGCCAGCAGTGACGTTTCAGGGCACAACACCGGGGAGCTGTTTTTT. Amino acids: CASSDVSGHNTGELFF.